The T cell receptor beta chain described here comes from a study of OX40 agonist ivuxolimab in advanced cancers. The overall study: Partial responses were recorded for three patients, including one with hepatocellular carcinoma and two with cutaneous melanoma.

The CDR3 contains 14 residues. Germline trimming cut 4 bases from V and 2 bases from J; bases unmatched to any gene: 1. Germline CDR1 reads SGHVS; CDR2 reads FQNEAQ. Profiled with immunoSEQ multiplex PCR; TCRdb holds only in-frame clones, not every one. The sample records tens of thousands of clones, about 82% being singletons. Specimen: CD4+ or CD8+ T cells sorted from blood, collected in a trial of the OX40 agonist ivuxolimab. The J gene is TRBJ2-7, the V gene TRBV7-8; TRBD2 matches at 11 bases. This TCR derives from an adult with an advanced solid tumor such as melanoma, head and neck, liver or kidney cancer. This CDR3 is CASSYSGGAYEQYF. The DNA for the CDR3 is TGTGCCAGCAGCTATAGCGGGGGGGCCTACGAGCAGTACTTC.